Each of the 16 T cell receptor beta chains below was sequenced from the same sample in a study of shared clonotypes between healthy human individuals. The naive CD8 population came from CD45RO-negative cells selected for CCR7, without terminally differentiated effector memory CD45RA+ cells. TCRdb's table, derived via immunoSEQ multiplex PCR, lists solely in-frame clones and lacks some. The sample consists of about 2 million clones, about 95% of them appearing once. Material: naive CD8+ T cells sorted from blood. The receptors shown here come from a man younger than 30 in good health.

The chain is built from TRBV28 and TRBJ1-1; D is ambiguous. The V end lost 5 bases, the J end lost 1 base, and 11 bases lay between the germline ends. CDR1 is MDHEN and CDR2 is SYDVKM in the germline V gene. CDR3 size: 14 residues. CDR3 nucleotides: TGTGCCAGCAGTCTCACGAGGCAGAACACTGAAGCTTTCTTT. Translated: CASSLTRQNTEAFF.

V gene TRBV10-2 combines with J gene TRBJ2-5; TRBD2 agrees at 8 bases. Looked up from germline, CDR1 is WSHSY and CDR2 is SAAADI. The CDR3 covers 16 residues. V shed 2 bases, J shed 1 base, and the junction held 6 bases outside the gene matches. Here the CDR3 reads CASSEQAGAFQETQYF. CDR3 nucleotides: TGCGCCAGCAGTGAGCAAGCGGGAGCCTTCCAAGAGACCCAGTACTTC.

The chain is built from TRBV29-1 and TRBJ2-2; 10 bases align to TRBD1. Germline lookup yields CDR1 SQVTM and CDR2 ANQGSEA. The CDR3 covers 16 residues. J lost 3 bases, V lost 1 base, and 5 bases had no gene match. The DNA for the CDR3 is TGCAGCGTTGAAGCCCGGACAGGGGGAGACACCGGGGAGCTGTTTTTT. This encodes CSVEARTGGDTGELFF.

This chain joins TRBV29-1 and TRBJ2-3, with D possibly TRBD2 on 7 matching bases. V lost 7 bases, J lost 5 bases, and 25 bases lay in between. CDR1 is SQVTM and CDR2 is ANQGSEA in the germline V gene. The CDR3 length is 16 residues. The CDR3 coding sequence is TGCAGCGGGGACTCGTTGGGCGGGGGCGAGGGAGATACGCAGTATTTT. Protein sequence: CSGDSLGGGEGDTQYF.

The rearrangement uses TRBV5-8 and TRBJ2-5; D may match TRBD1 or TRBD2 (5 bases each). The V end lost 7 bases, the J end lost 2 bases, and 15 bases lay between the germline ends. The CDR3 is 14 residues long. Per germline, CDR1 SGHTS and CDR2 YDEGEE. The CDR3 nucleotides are TGTGCCAGCTCAGGGAGCGGACTGCAAGAGACCCAGTACTTC. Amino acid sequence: CASSGSGLQETQYF.

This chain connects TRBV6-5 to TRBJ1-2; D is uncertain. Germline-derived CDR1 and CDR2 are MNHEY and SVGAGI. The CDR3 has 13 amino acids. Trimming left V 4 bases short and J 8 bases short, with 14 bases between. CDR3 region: CASSFSEGQGYTF. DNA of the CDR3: TGTGCCAGCAGTTTCTCCGAGGGCCAAGGCTACACCTTC.

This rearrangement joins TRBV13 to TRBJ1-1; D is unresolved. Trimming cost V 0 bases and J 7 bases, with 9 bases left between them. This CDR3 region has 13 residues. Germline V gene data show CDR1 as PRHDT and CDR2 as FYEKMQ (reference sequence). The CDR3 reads CASSLGVDFEAFF. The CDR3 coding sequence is TGTGCCAGCAGCTTAGGGGTTGATTTTGAAGCTTTCTTT.

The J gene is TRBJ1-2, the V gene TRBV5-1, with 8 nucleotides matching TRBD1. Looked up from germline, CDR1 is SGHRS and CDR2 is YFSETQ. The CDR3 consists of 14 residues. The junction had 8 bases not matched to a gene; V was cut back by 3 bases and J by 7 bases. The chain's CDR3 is CASSWSGQEGGYTF. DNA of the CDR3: TGCGCCAGCAGCTGGTCGGGACAGGAGGGTGGCTACACCTTC.

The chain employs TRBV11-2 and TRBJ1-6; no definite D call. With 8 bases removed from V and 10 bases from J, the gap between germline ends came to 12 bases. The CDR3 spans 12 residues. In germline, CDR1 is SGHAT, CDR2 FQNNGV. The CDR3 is CASVIRNSPLHF. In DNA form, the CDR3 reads TGTGCCAGCGTAATAAGGAACTCACCCCTCCACTTT.

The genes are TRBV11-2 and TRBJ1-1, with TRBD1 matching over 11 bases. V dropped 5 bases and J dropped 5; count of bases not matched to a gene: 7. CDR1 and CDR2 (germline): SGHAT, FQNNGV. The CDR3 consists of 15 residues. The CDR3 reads CASSPRDRGGTEAFF. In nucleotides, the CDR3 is TGTGCCAGCAGCCCCCGGGACAGGGGGGGAACTGAAGCTTTCTTT.

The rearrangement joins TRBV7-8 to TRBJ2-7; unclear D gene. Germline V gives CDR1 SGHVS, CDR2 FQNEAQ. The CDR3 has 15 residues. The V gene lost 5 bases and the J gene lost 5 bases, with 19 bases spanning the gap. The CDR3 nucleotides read TGTGCCAGCAGCCCCCGGGTAGGACCGATGAACGAGCAGTACTTC. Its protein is CASSPRVGPMNEQYF.

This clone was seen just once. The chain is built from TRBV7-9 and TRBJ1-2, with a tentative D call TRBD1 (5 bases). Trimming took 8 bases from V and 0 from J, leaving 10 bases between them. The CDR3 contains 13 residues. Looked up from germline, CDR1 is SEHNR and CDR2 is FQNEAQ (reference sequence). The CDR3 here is CASPGNTNYGYTF. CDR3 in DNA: TGTGCCAGCCCAGGGAACACTAACTATGGCTACACCTTC.

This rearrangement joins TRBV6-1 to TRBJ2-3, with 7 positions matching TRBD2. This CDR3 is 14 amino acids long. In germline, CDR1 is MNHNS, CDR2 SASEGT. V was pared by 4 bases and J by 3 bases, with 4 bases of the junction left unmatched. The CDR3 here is CASSAGGGTDTQYF. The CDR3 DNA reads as TGTGCCAGCAGTGCCGGGGGAGGGACAGATACGCAGTATTTT.

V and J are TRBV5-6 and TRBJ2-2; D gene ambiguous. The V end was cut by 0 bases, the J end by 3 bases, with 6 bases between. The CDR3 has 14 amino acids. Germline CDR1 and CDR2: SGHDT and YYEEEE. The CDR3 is CASSLAGHTGELFF. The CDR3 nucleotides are TGTGCCAGCAGCTTGGCAGGTCACACCGGGGAGCTGTTTTTT. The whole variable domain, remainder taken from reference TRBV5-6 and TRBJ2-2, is DAGVTQSPTHLIKTRGQQVTLRCSPKSGHDTVSWYQQALGQGPQFIFQYYEEEERQRGNFPDRFSGHQFPNYSSELNVNALLLGDSALYLCASSLAGHTGELFFGEGSRLTVL.

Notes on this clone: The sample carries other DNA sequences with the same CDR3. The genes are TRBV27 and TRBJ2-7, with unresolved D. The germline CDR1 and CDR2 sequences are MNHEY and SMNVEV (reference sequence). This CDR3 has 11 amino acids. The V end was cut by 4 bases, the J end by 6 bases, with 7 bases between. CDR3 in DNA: TGTGCCAGCAGTTCGTTGGGCGAGCAGTACTTC. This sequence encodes CASSSLGEQYF.

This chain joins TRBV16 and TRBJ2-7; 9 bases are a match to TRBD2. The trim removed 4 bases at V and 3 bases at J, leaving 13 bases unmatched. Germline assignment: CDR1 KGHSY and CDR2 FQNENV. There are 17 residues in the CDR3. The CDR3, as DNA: TGTGCCAGCAGCCCCACTCAGTTAAGCGGGAGGAGCTACGAGCAGTACTTC. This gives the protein CASSPTQLSGRSYEQYF.